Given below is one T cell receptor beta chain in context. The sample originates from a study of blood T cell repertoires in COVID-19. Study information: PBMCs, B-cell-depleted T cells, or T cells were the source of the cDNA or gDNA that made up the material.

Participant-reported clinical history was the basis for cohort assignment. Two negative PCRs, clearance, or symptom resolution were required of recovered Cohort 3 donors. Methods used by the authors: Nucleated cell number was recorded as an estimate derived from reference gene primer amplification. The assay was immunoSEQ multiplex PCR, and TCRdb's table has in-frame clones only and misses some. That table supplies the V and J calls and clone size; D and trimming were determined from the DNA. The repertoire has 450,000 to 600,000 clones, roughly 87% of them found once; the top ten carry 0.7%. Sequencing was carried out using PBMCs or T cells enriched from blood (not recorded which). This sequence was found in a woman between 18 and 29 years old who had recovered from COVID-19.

The CDR3 bases are TGTGCCAGCAGCCAAGATGTGGCGGCGGGGGGGCAGGTGACCCAGTACTTC. Amino acids: CASSQDVAAGGQVTQYF. This chain connects TRBV3-1 (or the pseudogene TRBV3-2) to TRBJ2-5; 9 nucleotides line up with TRBD2. The V gene end was trimmed by 0 bases and the J gene end by 7 bases; junction bases not matched to a gene: 12. Looked up from germline, CDR1 is LGHDT and CDR2 is YNNKEL (reference sequence). The CDR3 has 17 residues.